This T cell receptor (beta chain) comes out of a study of tumour-infiltrating T cells in Burkitt lymphoma. About the research overall: Patients covered every epidemiological subtype of Burkitt lymphoma. Survival, overall and progression-free, tracked with productive clonality.

V was clipped by 7 bases and J by 0 bases, with 7 bases between them. CDR1 MNHEY and CDR2 SMNVEV come from the germline V gene (reference sequence). This CDR3 contains 13 residues. TCRdb's table, derived via immunoSEQ multiplex PCR, lists solely in-frame clones and lacks some. The sample consists of approximately 1,500 clones, 85% of them appearing once. The chain couples TRBV27 to TRBJ1-5, with no clear D. The sequence was collected from a human donor with Burkitt lymphoma. Sequencing was carried out using tumor tissue. CDR3 sequence: CASKRYSNQPQHF. The CDR3 DNA follows: TGTGCCAGCAAACGGTATAGCAATCAGCCCCAGCATTTT.